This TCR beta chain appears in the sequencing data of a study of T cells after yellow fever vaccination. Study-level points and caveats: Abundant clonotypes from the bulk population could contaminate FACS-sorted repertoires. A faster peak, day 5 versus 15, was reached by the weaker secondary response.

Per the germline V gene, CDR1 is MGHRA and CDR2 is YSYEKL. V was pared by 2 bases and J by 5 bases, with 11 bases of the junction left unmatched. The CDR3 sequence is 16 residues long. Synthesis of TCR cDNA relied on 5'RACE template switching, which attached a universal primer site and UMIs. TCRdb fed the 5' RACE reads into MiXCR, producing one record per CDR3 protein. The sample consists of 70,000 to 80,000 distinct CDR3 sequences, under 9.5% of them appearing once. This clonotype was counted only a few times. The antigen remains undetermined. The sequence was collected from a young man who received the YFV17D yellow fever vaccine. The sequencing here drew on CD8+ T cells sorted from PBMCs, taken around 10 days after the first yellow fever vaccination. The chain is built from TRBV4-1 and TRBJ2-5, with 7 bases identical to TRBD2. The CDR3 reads CASSQWGRVSGETQYF. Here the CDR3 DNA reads TGCGCCAGCAGCCAATGGGGGAGGGTCAGTGGGGAGACCCAGTACTTC.